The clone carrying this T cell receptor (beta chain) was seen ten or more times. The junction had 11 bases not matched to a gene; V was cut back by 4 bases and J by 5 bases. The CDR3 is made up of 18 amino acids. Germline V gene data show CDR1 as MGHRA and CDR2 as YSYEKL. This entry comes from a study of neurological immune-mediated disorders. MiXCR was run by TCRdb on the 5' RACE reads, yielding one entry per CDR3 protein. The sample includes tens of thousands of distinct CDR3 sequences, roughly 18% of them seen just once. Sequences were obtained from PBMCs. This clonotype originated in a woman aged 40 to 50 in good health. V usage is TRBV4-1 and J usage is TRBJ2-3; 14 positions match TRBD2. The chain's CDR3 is CASSPYRTSGRPGDTQYF. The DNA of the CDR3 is TGCGCCAGCAGCCCATACAGGACTAGCGGGAGGCCGGGAGATACGCAGTATTTT.